This TCR beta chain derives from a study of blood T cell repertoires in COVID-19 (TCRdb year 2020). In the study overall: The collaborator samples originated in the United States, Italy and Spain and spanned the acute and convalescent phases of COVID-19. The sample metadata nearly always contained a de-identified subject ID, COVID-19 status, age in years and sex. The dataset comprised deeply sampled blood TCRbeta repertoires from subjects exposed to, actively infected with, or recovered from COVID-19. A freely available public database, intended as a resource for researchers studying the immune response to SARS-CoV-2, is where the repertoires were released. The prospective study material was composed of cDNA or gDNA derived from T cells, B-cell-depleted T cells, or PBMCs. Samples came from the ongoing ImmuneRACE study (first 160 participants) plus 1,254 subjects from 6 global collaborators. HLA class I and class II types, where available, came from metadata supplied by the sample provider rather than from assay-based typing. General study outcomes and caveats: How much clinical and demographic metadata was included differed by source and by participant, and the metadata was provided uncurated.

TCRbeta CDR3 regions were amplified from genomic DNA using the immunoSEQ Assay, a bias-controlled multiplex PCR. In the authors' own workflow: The number of nucleated cells in each sample was estimated from the amplification of reference gene primers within the assay. To quantify the absolute abundance of each unique TCRbeta CDR3 rearrangement, sequence reads were collapsed and filtered. For each sample, productive Simpson clonality was calculated by taking the square root of Simpson's diversity index across productive rearrangements. TCRdb's version of the immuneACCESS table is confined to in-frame rearrangements and falls short of the full clone set. An unresolved V gene accounts for under half of the shortfall where checked; the remainder is of unknown origin. V and J calls plus clone size are reproduced from that table; the DNA served to infer D and trimming. Here the sample has 150,000 to 200,000 clones; approximately 84% occur a single time. Of the sample, about 14% falls within the top ten clones.

V lost 2 bases and J lost 2 bases; the stretch between them is 13 bases long. The germline V gene provides CDR1 SGHRS and CDR2 YFSETQ. The CDR3 has 15 amino acids, counting the end cysteine and phenylalanine. Here the CDR3 DNA is all that survives: 45 bases in frame from base 1. Points on this clone: Its cognate antigen has yet to be identified. The sample holds no much larger clone one base away, and base qualities are not on file.

The collaborating institutions used their own protocols to collect whole blood in K2EDTA tubes. For TCRbeta analysis, collaborators shipped samples as frozen whole blood, isolated PBMCs, or DNA extracted from either of those sample types. The sequenced sample was peripheral blood. The chain is assembled from TRBV5-1 and TRBJ1-2; the D gene identity is not certain. The clonotype was recovered from a woman older than 75 with acute or convalescent COVID-19. CDR3 reads: CASSFNWEGNYGYTF. Read as DNA, the sequence is TGCGCCAGCAGCTTCAACTGGGAGGGAAACTATGGCTACACCTTC.